This TCR beta chain was identified during a study of shared clonotypes between healthy human individuals. The CDR3 covers 16 residues. Germline CDR1 reads SGHRS; CDR2 reads YFSETQ. Trimming at V came to 5 bases and at J to 4 bases, leaving 9 bases not matched to a gene. The material for each subset, its genomic DNA, was split evenly across several immunoSEQ plates. Sequencing was performed with immunoSEQ multiplex PCR; in TCRdb, only in-frame clones are kept and a portion is missing. The sample includes 600,000 to 750,000 clones, approximately 77% of them seen just once. General study results and limits: Clonotype sharing among the donors was expected to vary with sequencing depth. Estimated clonotype richness was generally higher in naive than memory subsets.

As for this clone: No antigen is known for it.

This chain connects TRBV5-1 to TRBJ1-2; 12 nucleotides line up with TRBD1. Input material: memory CD4+ T cells sorted from blood. Subset noted: CD45RA-negative fraction. This sequence originates from a woman aged 25 to 45 in good health. Here the CDR3 DNA reads TGCGCCAGCAGTTCGGGACAGGGGGCTCGGGGCTATGGCTACACCTTC. Protein: CASSSGQGARGYGYTF.